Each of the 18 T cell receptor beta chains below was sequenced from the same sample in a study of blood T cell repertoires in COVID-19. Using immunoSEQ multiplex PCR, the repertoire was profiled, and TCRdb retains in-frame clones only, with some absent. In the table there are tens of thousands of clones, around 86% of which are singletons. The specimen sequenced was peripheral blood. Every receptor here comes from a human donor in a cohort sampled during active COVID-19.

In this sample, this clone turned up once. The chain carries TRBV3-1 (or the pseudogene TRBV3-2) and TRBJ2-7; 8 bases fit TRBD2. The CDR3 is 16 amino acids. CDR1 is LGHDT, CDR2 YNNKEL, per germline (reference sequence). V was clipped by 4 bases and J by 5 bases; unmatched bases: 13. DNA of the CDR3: TGTGCCAGCAGCCCTCGGGAGGGGCGAAAGAGAAACGAGCAGTACTTC. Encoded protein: CASSPREGRKRNEQYF.

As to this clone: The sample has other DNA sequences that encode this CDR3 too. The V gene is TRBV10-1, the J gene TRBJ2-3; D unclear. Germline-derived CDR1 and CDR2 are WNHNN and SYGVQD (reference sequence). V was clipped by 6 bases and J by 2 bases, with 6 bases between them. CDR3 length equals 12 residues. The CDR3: CASSYSTDTQYF. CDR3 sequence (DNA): TGCGCCAGCAGCTATTCCACAGATACGCAGTATTTT.

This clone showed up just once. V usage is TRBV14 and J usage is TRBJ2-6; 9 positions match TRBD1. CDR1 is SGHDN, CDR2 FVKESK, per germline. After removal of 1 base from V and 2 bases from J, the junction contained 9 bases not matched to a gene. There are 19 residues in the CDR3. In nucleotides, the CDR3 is TGTGCCAGCAGCCAAGTCGGGACAGGGTTATTTACTGGGGCCAACGTCCTGACTTTC. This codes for CASSQVGTGLFTGANVLTF.

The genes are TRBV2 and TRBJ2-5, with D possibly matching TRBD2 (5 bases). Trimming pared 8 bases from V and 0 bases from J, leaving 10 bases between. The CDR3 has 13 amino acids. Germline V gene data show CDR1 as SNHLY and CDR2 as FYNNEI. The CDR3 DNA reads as TGTGCCAGCCAGAGAGGGAACCAAGAGACCCAGTACTTC. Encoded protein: CASQRGNQETQYF.

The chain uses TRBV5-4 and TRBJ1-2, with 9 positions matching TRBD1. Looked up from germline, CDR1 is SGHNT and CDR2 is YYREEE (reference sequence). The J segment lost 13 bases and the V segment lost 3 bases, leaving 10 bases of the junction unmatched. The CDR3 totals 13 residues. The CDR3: CASSSPLQGAGTF. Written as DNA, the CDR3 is TGTGCCAGCAGCTCACCCTTACAGGGGGCAGGCACCTTC.

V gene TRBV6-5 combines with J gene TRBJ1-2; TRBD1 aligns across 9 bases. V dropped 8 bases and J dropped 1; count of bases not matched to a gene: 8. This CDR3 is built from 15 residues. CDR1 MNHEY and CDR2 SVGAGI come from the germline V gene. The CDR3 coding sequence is TGTGCCAGCCTAGGACAGGGGCGCTTTAACTATGGCTACACCTTC. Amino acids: CASLGQGRFNYGYTF.

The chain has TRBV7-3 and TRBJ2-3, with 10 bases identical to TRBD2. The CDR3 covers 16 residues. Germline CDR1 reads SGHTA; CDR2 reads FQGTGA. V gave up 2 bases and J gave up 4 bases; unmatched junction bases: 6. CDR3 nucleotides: TGTGCCAGCAGCTTAGTGGTAGCGGGAGGTGCAGATACGCAGTATTTT. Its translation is CASSLVVAGGADTQYF.

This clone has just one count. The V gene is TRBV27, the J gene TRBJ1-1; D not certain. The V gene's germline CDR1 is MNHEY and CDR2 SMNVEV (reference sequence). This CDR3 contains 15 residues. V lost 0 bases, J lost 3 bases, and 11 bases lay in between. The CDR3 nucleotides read TGTGCCAGCAGTTTATCGGTGAGCACCCACACTGAAGCTTTCTTT. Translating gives CASSLSVSTHTEAFF.

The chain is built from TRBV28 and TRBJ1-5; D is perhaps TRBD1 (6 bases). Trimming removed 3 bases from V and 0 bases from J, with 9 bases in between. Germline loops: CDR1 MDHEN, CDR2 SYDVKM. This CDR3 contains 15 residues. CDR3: CASSLGGHSNQPQHF. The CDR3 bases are TGTGCCAGCAGTTTGGGGGGGCATAGCAATCAGCCCCAGCATTTT.

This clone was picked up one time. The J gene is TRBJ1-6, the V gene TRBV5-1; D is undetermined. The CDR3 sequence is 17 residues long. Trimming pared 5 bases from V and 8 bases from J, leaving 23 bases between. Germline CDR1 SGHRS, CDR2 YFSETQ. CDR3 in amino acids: CASSLTPGMGVDSPLHF. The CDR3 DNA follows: TGCGCCAGCAGTTTGACCCCCGGGATGGGAGTGGATTCACCCCTCCACTTT.

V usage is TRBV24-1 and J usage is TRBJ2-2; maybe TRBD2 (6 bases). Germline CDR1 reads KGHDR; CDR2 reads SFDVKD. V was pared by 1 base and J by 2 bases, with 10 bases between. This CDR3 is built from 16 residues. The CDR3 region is CATSDLGRGNTGELFF. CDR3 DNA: TGTGCCACCAGTGATTTAGGGCGGGGTAACACCGGGGAGCTGTTTTTT.

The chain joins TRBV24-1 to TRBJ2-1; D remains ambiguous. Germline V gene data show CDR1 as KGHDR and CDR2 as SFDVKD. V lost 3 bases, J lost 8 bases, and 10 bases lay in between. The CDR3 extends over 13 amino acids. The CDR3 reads CATSDPPQDEQFF. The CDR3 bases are TGTGCCACCAGTGATCCCCCCCAGGATGAGCAGTTCTTC.

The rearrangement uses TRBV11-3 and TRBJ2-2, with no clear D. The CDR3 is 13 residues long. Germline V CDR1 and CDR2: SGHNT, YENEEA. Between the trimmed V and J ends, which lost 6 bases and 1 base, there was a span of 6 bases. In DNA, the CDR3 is TGTGCCAGCAGTGACTTGAACACCGGGGAGCTGTTTTTT. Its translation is CASSDLNTGELFF. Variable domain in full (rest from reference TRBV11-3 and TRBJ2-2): EAGVVQSPRYKIIEKKQPVAFWCNPISGHNTLYWYLQNLGQGPELLIRYENEEAVDDSQLPKDRFSAERLKGVDSTLKIQPAELGDSAVYLCASSDLNTGELFFGEGSRLTVL.

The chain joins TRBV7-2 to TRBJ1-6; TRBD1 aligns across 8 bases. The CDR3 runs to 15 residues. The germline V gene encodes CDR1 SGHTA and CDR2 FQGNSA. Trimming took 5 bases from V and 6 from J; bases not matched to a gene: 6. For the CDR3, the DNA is TGTGCCAGCAGCCAACCGGGACAGGTTAATTCACCCCTCCACTTT. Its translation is CASSQPGQVNSPLHF.

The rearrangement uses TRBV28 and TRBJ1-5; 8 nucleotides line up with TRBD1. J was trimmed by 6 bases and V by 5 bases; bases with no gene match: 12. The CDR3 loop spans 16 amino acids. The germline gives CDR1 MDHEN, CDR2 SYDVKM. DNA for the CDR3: TGTGCCAGCAGTCCTCCCTTCGGACAGGGATTTCAGCCCCAGCATTTT. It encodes CASSPPFGQGFQPQHF.

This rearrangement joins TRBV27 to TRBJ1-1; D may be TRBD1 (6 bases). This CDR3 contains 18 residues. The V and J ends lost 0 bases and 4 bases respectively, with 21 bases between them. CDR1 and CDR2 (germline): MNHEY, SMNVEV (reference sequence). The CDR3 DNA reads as TGTGCCAGCAGTTTATCCGGGGGCCGGGGGGGATGGCTCACTGAAGCTTTCTTT. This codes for CASSLSGGRGGWLTEAFF.

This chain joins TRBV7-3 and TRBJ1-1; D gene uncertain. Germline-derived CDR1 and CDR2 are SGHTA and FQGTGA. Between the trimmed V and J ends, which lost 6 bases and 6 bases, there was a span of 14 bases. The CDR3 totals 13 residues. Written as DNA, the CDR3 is TGTGCCAGCAGGCTTTCGGAGGACGCTGAAGCTTTCTTT. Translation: CASRLSEDAEAFF.

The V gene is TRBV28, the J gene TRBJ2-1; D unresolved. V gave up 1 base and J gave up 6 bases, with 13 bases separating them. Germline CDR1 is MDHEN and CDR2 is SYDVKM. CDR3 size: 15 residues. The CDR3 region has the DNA TGTGCCAGCAGTTTATACAGCAACCAACGCAATGAGCAGTTCTTC. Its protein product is CASSLYSNQRNEQFF.